The source of this T cell receptor beta chain is a study of cytotoxic CD8 clonotypes in ibrutinib-treated CLL. V lost 6 bases to trimming and J lost 7 bases; unmatched junction nucleotides: 5. The CDR3 totals 13 residues. Germline lookup yields CDR1 MNHEY and CDR2 SVGAGI. Data came from immunoSEQ multiplex PCR; TCRdb stores just in-frame clones and leaves some out. Of 58,000 or so clones in the sample, roughly 57% were seen once. The receptor comes from a human donor with chronic lymphocytic leukemia. The chain combines TRBV6-5 with TRBJ1-4; 7 bases fit TRBD1. The sequencing used PBMCs, collected after 12 months of ibrutinib treatment. CDR3 DNA sequence: TGTGCCAGCAGAACAGGGGTGGTTGAAAAACTGTTTTTT. This codes for CASRTGVVEKLFF.